The rows below give T cell receptor beta chains drawn from one sample of a study of blood T cell repertoires in COVID-19. The table came from immunoSEQ multiplex PCR; TCRdb's copy has only in-frame clones and leaves some out. The repertoire consists of under 70,000 clones, with about 91% occurring once and the leading ten covering about 6.4%. The sequenced sample consisted of peripheral blood. These receptors were taken from a woman in her sixties or seventies with acute or convalescent COVID-19. Each CDR3 is given with its conserved first and last residue. Each record gives: J gene, V gene, CDR3 protein.

J gene: TRBJ2-1
V gene: TRBV6-1
CDR3 protein: CASSETGTGRQFF

J gene: TRBJ1-5
V gene: TRBV24-1
CDR3 protein: CATSDADRAGQPQHF

J gene: TRBJ2-7
V gene: TRBV11-2
CDR3 protein: CASSFGRGLPYEQYF

J gene: TRBJ1-6
V gene: TRBV14
CDR3 protein: CASSQGATGVAPLHF

J gene: TRBJ1-1
V gene: TRBV19
CDR3 protein: CASSPGQGRTEAFF

J gene: TRBJ2-7
V gene: TRBV19
CDR3 protein: CASSSGAYEQYF

J gene: TRBJ1-1
V gene: TRBV5-4
CDR3 protein: CASSLPGSSRGRGNTEAFF

J gene: TRBJ1-5
V gene: TRBV2
CDR3 protein: CASSKLQGQGQPQHF

J gene: TRBJ1-1
V gene: TRBV11-1
CDR3 protein: CASSPQEGSPEAFF

J gene: TRBJ2-5
V gene: TRBV19
CDR3 protein: CASSSQRETQYF

J gene: TRBJ2-3
V gene: TRBV11-3
CDR3 protein: CASSDPPGLAGKRTDTQYF

J gene: TRBJ1-1
V gene: TRBV3-1/TRBV3-2
CDR3 protein: CASSQETGNTEAFF

J gene: TRBJ2-7
V gene: TRBV24-1
CDR3 protein: CATSDPGAYEQYF

J gene: TRBJ2-1
V gene: TRBV7-8
CDR3 protein: CASSTAGGVYNEQFF

J gene: TRBJ1-1
V gene: TRBV13
CDR3 protein: CASSIARRNTEAFF

J gene: TRBJ2-2
V gene: TRBV3-1/TRBV3-2
CDR3 protein: CASSLSGGATGELFF

J gene: TRBJ1-1
V gene: TRBV6-5
CDR3 protein: CASSFLGQGNTEAFF

J gene: TRBJ1-2
V gene: TRBV10-3
CDR3 protein: CAISETDGYTF

J gene: TRBJ1-2
V gene: TRBV5-1
CDR3 protein: CASSYGQGGNYGYTF

J gene: TRBJ2-6
V gene: TRBV7-2
CDR3 protein: CASSLAWAAGANVLTF

J gene: TRBJ1-2
V gene: TRBV19
CDR3 protein: CASSIDGTNYGYTF

J gene: TRBJ1-6
V gene: TRBV27
CDR3 protein: CASSWGGGPSYNSPLHF

J gene: TRBJ2-2
V gene: TRBV24-1
CDR3 protein: CATSDRRWDRSTGELFF

J gene: TRBJ1-5
V gene: TRBV10-3
CDR3 protein: CAISTGINQPQHF

J gene: TRBJ1-1
V gene: TRBV20-1
CDR3 protein: CSASGRFMNTEAFF

J gene: TRBJ1-4
V gene: TRBV7-9
CDR3 protein: CASSFGQGNEKLFF

J gene: TRBJ1-1
V gene: TRBV3-1/TRBV3-2
CDR3 protein: CASSQVAVNTEAFF

J gene: TRBJ1-5
V gene: TRBV7-2
CDR3 protein: CASSLSTGGRQPQHF

J gene: TRBJ2-7
V gene: TRBV6-5
CDR3 protein: CASIPFRQGPYEQYF

J gene: TRBJ1-2
V gene: TRBV9
CDR3 protein: CASSRTGTGQSYGYTF

J gene: TRBJ1-6
V gene: TRBV28
CDR3 protein: CASTPRLWTDNSPLHF

J gene: TRBJ1-3
V gene: TRBV7-2
CDR3 protein: CASSLGGGNTIYF

J gene: TRBJ2-1
V gene: TRBV5-4
CDR3 protein: CASSFPTSLDGNEQFF

J gene: TRBJ1-5
V gene: TRBV6-2/TRBV6-3
CDR3 protein: CASSVTRGRQPQHF

J gene: TRBJ2-7
V gene: TRBV10-3
CDR3 protein: CATREREVGEQYF

J gene: TRBJ1-2
V gene: TRBV28
CDR3 protein: CASNGQSYGYTF

J gene: TRBJ1-4
V gene: TRBV5-6
CDR3 protein: CASSSDRADEKLFF

J gene: TRBJ1-1
V gene: TRBV3-1/TRBV3-2
CDR3 protein: CASSQETLQTEAFF

J gene: TRBJ1-1
V gene: TRBV20-1
CDR3 protein: CSASPGQVMNTEAFF

J gene: TRBJ2-1
V gene: TRBV29-1
CDR3 protein: CSISGTSFHEQFF

J gene: TRBJ2-7
V gene: TRBV4-1
CDR3 protein: CASSRSGGQGAYEQYF

J gene: TRBJ1-5
V gene: TRBV11-2
CDR3 protein: CASSLETGRNQPQHF

J gene: TRBJ2-3
V gene: TRBV6-4
CDR3 protein: CASSSGLAGATDTQYF

J gene: TRBJ1-5
V gene: TRBV20-1
CDR3 protein: CSASLATMVNQPQHF

J gene: TRBJ2-3
V gene: TRBV11-3
CDR3 protein: CASTGTGGSTDTQYF

J gene: TRBJ2-7
V gene: TRBV14
CDR3 protein: CASSQDLSPGYSYEQYF

J gene: TRBJ1-1
V gene: TRBV6-6
CDR3 protein: CASIRRGLDTEAFF

J gene: TRBJ2-2
V gene: TRBV7-9
CDR3 protein: CASSSSRAWVTGELFF

J gene: TRBJ1-5
V gene: TRBV28
CDR3 protein: CASKGLFGNQPQHF

J gene: TRBJ2-1
V gene: TRBV7-8
CDR3 protein: CASSNWGTGSYNEQFF

J gene: TRBJ2-5
V gene: TRBV3-1/TRBV3-2
CDR3 protein: CASSQPGRYQETQYF

J gene: TRBJ2-1
V gene: TRBV7-9
CDR3 protein: CASSLAGDNEQFF

J gene: TRBJ2-7
V gene: TRBV25-1
CDR3 protein: CASSPGGIYEQYF

J gene: TRBJ2-3
V gene: TRBV30
CDR3 protein: CAWIRGGTDTQYF

J gene: TRBJ1-4
V gene: TRBV28
CDR3 protein: CASSLDGNEKLFF

J gene: TRBJ2-3
V gene: TRBV18
CDR3 protein: CASSQGLANTDTQYF

J gene: TRBJ2-3
V gene: TRBV7-3
CDR3 protein: CASSLMTSGTSSTDTQYF

J gene: TRBJ1-6
V gene: TRBV5-1
CDR3 protein: CASSVGLRAGSYNSPLHF

J gene: TRBJ2-7
V gene: TRBV6-6
CDR3 protein: CASSRGLAGVDLSYEQYF

J gene: TRBJ1-1
V gene: TRBV6-5
CDR3 protein: CASSSQGAKAFF